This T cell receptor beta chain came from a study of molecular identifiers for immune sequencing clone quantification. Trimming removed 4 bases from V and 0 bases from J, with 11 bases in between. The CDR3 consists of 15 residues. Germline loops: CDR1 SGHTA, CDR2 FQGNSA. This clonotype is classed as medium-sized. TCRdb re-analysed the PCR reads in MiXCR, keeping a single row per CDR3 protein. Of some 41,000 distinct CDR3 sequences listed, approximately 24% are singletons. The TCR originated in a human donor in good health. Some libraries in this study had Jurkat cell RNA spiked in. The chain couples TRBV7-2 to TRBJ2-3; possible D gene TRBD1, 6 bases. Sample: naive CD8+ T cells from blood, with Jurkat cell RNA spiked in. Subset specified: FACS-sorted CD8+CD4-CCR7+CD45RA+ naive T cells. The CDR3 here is CASSSYRVSTDTQYF. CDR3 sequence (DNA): TGTGCCAGCAGCTCTTACAGGGTTAGCACAGATACGCAGTATTTT.